Presented here are 12 T cell receptor beta chains from one specimen sequenced in a study of T cell responses to AZD1222 COVID-19 vaccine. Here immunoSEQ multiplex PCR was the method, and the copy in TCRdb shows in-frame clones only, minus some. The sample yields roughly 93,000 clones, 80% to 90% seen once. Specimen: peripheral blood, collected on day 0 of AZD1222 vaccination. Receptors were obtained from an adult in good health.

The V gene is TRBV20-1, the J gene TRBJ1-1, with D tentatively TRBD1 (6 bases). The CDR3 runs to 11 residues. The V and J ends lost 4 bases and 7 bases respectively, with 10 bases between them. Germline CDR1 and CDR2: DFQATT and SNEGSKA (reference sequence). The CDR3 region has the DNA TGCAGTGCTAACAGGGCCCGTGAAGCTTTCTTT. Protein: CSANRAREAFF.

The CDR3 DNA sequence: TGTGCCAGCTTCCCGGACAGGGGGGGCGAGCAGTACTTC. Its protein product is CASFPDRGGEQYF. The chain combines TRBV18 with TRBJ2-7; 10 bases are a match to TRBD1. The CDR3 length is 13 residues. Unmatched junction bases numbered 6, after V lost 7 bases and J lost 6 bases. Germline-derived CDR1 and CDR2 are KGHSH and LQKENI.

The chain links TRBV12-3 or TRBV12-4 to TRBJ1-2, with TRBD1 matching 7 bases. The CDR3 runs to 13 residues. Germline trimming cut 3 bases from V and 8 bases from J; bases unmatched to any gene: 6. CDR3 amino acids: CASSLRQGEGYTF. Written as DNA, the CDR3 is TGTGCCAGCAGTTTGCGACAGGGAGAAGGCTACACCTTC.

The rearrangement links TRBV5-1 to TRBJ1-6; a weak D match, TRBD1 (5 bases). CDR1 is SGHRS and CDR2 is YFSETQ in the germline V gene. The length of the CDR3 is 15 residues. Trimming removed 0 bases at V and 7 bases at J, with 11 bases between. The CDR3 DNA reads TGCGCCAGCAGCTTGGTAATGGGGGGGAATTCACCCCTCCACTTT. The encoded protein is CASSLVMGGNSPLHF.

This chain links TRBV11-2 with TRBJ1-2; no definite D call. In germline, CDR1 is SGHAT, CDR2 FQNNGV. The CDR3 is 13 amino acids. V was pared by 5 bases and J by 5 bases, with 12 bases between. The CDR3 here is CASSARRSYGYTF. In DNA, the CDR3 is TGTGCCAGCAGCGCCCGAAGGAGTTATGGCTACACCTTC.

This sequence joins TRBV5-4 and TRBJ2-2; the match to TRBD1 covers 7 bases. The CDR3 contains 14 residues. Trimming removed 4 bases from V and 3 bases from J; junction bases left unmatched: 3. Looked up from germline, CDR1 is SGHNT and CDR2 is YYREEE (reference sequence). The CDR3 nucleotides read TGTGCCAGCAGCCTACAGGGGTACACCGGGGAGCTGTTTTTT. It encodes CASSLQGYTGELFF.

The chain combines TRBV7-3 with TRBJ1-2, with unresolved D. Germline CDR1 SGHTA, CDR2 FQGTGA. The CDR3 loop spans 13 amino acids. The V and J ends lost 0 bases and 4 bases respectively, with 6 bases between them. This CDR3 reads CASSLTKGYGYTF. The CDR3 DNA reads as TGTGCCAGCAGCTTAACCAAGGGCTATGGCTACACCTTC. Full variable domain (missing parts from reference TRBV7-3 and TRBJ1-2): GAGVSQTPSNKVTEKGKYVELRCDPISGHTALYWYRQSLGQGPEFLIYFQGTGAADDSGLPNDRFFAVRPEGSVSTLKIQRTERGDSAVYLCASSLTKGYGYTFGSGTRLTVV.

This chain links TRBV6-5 with TRBJ2-1; 8 nucleotides match TRBD2. Looked up from germline, CDR1 is MNHEY and CDR2 is SVGAGI. The CDR3 totals 15 residues. J was trimmed by 2 bases and V by 6 bases; bases with no gene match: 6. CDR3 DNA: TGTGCCAGCAGACCCGCGGGGGGAGCCTACAATGAGCAGTTCTTC. This gives the protein CASRPAGGAYNEQFF.

The rearrangement links TRBV14 to TRBJ2-7; D remains ambiguous. Trimming removed 5 bases from V and 7 bases from J, with 9 bases in between. The CDR3 length is 11 residues. Germline-derived CDR1 and CDR2 are SGHDN and FVKESK. The CDR3 DNA is TGTGCCAGCAGCACGGTACGAGAGCAGTACTTC. It is translated as CASSTVREQYF.

The J gene is TRBJ1-4, the V gene TRBV12-3 or TRBV12-4, with 10 bases lining up with TRBD1. V was pared by 8 bases and J by 8 bases, with 5 bases of the junction left unmatched. The CDR3 is 13 residues long. The CDR3 DNA reads TGTGCCAGCTCGGGACAGGGGTACGAAAAACTGTTTTTT. Its translation: CASSGQGYEKLFF.

V usage is TRBV30 and J usage is TRBJ2-3; 8 bases line up with TRBD2. Looked up from germline, CDR1 is GTSNPN and CDR2 is SVGIG (reference sequence). V lost 0 bases, J lost 1 base, and 3 bases stayed unmatched. This CDR3 spans 15 amino acids. The CDR3 spells CAWSVFGGGTDTQYF. Written as DNA, the CDR3 is TGTGCCTGGAGTGTATTCGGGGGGGGCACAGATACGCAGTATTTT. Based on the CDR3 plus reference TRBV30 and TRBJ2-3, the full variable domain is SQTIHQWPATLVQPVGSPLSLECTVEGTSNPNLYWYRQAAGRGLQLLFYSVGIGQISSEVPQNLSASRPQDRQFILSSKKLLLSDSGFYLCAWSVFGGGTDTQYFGPGTRLTVL.

V and J are TRBV5-1 and TRBJ2-7, with 9 bases matching TRBD2. Germline-derived CDR1 and CDR2 are SGHRS and YFSETQ. The trim removed 0 bases at V and 2 bases at J, leaving 3 bases unmatched. The CDR3 runs to 15 residues. The CDR3, as DNA: TGCGCCAGCAGCTTGGGTAGCGGGGGAACCTACGAGCAGTACTTC. Translation gives CASSLGSGGTYEQYF.